This TCR beta chain was obtained from a study of CD8 T cells in ankylosing spondylitis. Regarding the study as a whole: According to the report, clones linked to the disease were significantly enriched in matched synovial fluid samples taken from ankylosing spondylitis patients. CD8+ disease-linked clones were present at relatively low frequencies in blood. A TCR beta motif made of fewer than ten highly homologous variants seemed typical of ankylosing spondylitis blood.

MiXCR, run by TCRdb on the 5' RACE reads, gives a single entry per CDR3 protein. The table lists fewer than 550,000 distinct CDR3 sequences, 5.3% of them singletons. This clonotype was counted many times. Its matching antigen is unknown. Sequenced material: blood, either unsorted or a sorted T cell fraction (not recorded which). This TCR was sampled from a male donor with ankylosing spondylitis.

The CDR3 DNA follows: TGTGCCAGCAGCTCATACAGGGGGCTGGTCAAAAACATTCAGTACTTC. Amino acid sequence: CASSSYRGLVKNIQYF. The rearrangement joins TRBV7-6 to TRBJ2-4; 9 bases map to TRBD1. Germline values: CDR1 SGHVS, CDR2 FNYEAQ. This CDR3 has 16 residues. Unmatched junction bases numbered 7, after V lost 4 bases and J lost 3 bases.